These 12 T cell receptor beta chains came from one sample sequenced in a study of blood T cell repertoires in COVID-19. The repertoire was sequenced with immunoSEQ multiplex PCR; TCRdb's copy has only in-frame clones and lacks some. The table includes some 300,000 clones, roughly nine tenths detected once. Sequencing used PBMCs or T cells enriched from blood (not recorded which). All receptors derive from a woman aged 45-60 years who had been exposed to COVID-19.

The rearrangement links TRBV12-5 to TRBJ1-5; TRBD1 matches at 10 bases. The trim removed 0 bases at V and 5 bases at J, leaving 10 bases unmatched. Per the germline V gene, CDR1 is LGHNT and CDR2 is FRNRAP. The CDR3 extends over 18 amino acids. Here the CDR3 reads CASGLVLYNGTGDQPQHF. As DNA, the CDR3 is TGTGCTAGTGGTTTGGTATTATATAACGGGACAGGGGATCAGCCCCAGCATTTT.

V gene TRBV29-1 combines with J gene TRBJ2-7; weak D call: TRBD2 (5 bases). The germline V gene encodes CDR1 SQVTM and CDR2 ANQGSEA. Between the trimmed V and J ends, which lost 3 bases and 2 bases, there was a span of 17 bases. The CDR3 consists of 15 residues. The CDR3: CSVEEPTRETYEQYF. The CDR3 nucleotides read TGCAGCGTTGAGGAACCTACTAGGGAAACCTACGAGCAGTACTTC.

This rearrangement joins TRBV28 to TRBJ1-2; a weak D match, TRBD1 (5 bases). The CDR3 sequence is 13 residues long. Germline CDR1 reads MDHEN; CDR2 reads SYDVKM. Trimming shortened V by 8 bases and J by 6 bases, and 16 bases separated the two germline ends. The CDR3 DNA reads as TGTGCCAGCCTCGGGGCAGGGAGGAATGGCTACACCTTC. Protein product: CASLGAGRNGYTF.

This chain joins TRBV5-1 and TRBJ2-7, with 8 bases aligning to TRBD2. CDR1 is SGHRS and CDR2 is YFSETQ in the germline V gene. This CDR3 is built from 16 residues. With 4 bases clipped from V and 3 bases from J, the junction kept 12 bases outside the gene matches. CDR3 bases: TGCGCCAGCAGCGAAGGAACCGGGACTAGGATCTACGAGCAGTACTTC. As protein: CASSEGTGTRIYEQYF.

This chain's CDR3 is CASSPRGGSTYNSPLHF. CDR3 coding DNA: TGTGCCAGCAGTCCCAGGGGTGGGAGCACCTATAATTCACCCCTCCACTTT. V is TRBV6-6 and J is TRBJ1-6; possible D gene TRBD1, 6 bases. The CDR3 consists of 17 residues. Germline CDR1 reads MNHNY; CDR2 reads SVGAGI (reference sequence). V lost 5 bases and J 2 bases, leaving 16 bases between the germline ends.

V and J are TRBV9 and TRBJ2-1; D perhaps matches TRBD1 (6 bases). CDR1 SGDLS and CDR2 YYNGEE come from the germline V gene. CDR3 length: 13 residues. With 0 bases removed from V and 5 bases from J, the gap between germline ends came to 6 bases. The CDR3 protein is CASSVGQDNEQFF. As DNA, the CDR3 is TGTGCCAGCAGCGTAGGACAGGACAATGAGCAGTTCTTC.

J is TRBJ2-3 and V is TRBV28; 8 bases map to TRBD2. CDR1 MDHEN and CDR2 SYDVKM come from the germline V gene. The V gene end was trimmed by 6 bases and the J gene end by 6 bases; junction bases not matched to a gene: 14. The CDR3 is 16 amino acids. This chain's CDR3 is CASSGRETVVVDTQYF. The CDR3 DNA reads TGTGCCAGCAGCGGGAGGGAGACAGTAGTTGTGGATACGCAGTATTTT.

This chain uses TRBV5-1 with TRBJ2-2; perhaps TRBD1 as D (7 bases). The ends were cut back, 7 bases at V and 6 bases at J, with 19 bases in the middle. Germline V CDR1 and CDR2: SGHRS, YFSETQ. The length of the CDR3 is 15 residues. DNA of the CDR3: TGCGCCAGCGGATTGAGCAGGGGGGCCCCCGGGGAGCTGTTTTTT. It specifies CASGLSRGAPGELFF. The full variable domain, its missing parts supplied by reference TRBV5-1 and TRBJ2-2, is KAGVTQTPRYLIKTRGQQVTLSCSPISGHRSVSWYQQTPGQGLQFLFEYFSETQRNKGNFPGRFSGRQFSNSRSEMNVSTLELGDSALYLCASGLSRGAPGELFFGEGSRLTVL.

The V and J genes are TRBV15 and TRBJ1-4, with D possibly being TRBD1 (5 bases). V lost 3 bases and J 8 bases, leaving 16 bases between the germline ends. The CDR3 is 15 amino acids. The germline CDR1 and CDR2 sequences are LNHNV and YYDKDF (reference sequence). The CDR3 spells CATSSPARQSEKLFF. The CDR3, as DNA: TGTGCCACCAGCAGTCCGGCAAGACAGAGCGAAAAACTGTTTTTT.

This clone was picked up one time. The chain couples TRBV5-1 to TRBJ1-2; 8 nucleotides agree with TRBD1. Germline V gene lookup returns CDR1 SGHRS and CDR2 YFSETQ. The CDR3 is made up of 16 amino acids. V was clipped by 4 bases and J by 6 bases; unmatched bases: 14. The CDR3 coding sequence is TGCGCCAGCAGCATCGGACAGGGAAATCGGGGTGATGGCTACACCTTC. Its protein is CASSIGQGNRGDGYTF.

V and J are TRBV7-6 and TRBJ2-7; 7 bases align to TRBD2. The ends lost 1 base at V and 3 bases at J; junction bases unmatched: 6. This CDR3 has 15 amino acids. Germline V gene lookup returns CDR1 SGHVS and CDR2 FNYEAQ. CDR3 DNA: TGTGCCAGCAGCTTAGTTGCGGGGGAGGACTACGAGCAGTACTTC. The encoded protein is CASSLVAGEDYEQYF.

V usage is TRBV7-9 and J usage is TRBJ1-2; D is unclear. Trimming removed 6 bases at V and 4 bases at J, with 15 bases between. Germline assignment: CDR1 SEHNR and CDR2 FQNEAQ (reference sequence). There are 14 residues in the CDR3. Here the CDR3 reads CASRKTESSYGYTF. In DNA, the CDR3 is TGTGCCAGCAGAAAAACTGAATCGTCCTATGGCTACACCTTC. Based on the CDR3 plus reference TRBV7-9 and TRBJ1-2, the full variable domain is DTGVSQNPRHKITKRGQNVTFRCDPISEHNRLYWYRQTLGQGPEFLTYFQNEAQLEKSRLLSDRFSAERPKGSFSTLEIQRTEQGDSAMYLCASRKTESSYGYTFGSGTRLTVV.